A selection of T cell receptor beta chains follows, all from one sample in a study of blood T cell repertoires in COVID-19. Data came from immunoSEQ multiplex PCR; TCRdb stores just in-frame clones and leaves some out. Among almost 90,000 clones listed, about nine tenths were seen once. Sequencing was performed on peripheral blood. These receptors were taken from a young man with COVID-19, enrolled during active disease. Both conserved end residues are part of each CDR3. Fields, in order: clone size, D gene, V gene, J gene, CDR3 length, CDR3 protein, CDR3 DNA. A D gene is named only where the DNA matches it firmly. Expanded clones get a size class; other rows say once, few or many, or leave the size out.

NA,TRBD2,TRBV2,TRBJ2-3,16,CASSDGGGPRRATQYF,TGTGCCAGCAGCGACGGGGGGGGCCCTCGGAGGGCTACGCAGTATTTT
few,TRBD1,TRBV7-8,TRBJ2-1,16,CASSRGQERPYNEQFF,TGTGCCAGCAGCAGAGGACAGGAGCGGCCCTACAATGAGCAGTTCTTC
NA,NA,TRBV7-9,TRBJ2-1,14,CASSLAWADNEQFF,TGTGCCAGCAGCTTAGCGTGGGCCGACAATGAGCAGTTCTTC
NA,TRBD1,TRBV27,TRBJ2-7,18,CASSLYNTGVFRIYEQYF,TGTGCCAGCAGTTTATATAATACAGGGGTGTTTAGGATCTACGAGCAGTACTTC
NA,NA,TRBV7-2,TRBJ2-2,15,CASSSRQSHTGELFF,TGTGCCAGCAGCTCCCGACAGAGTCACACCGGGGAGCTGTTTTTT
NA,NA,TRBV7-6,TRBJ1-6,13,CASSLEIARPLHF,TGTGCCAGCAGCTTAGAAATTGCTAGACCCCTCCACTTT
NA,TRBD2,TRBV13,TRBJ2-7,14,CASSSGLAGDEQYF,TGTGCCAGCAGCTCGGGACTAGCGGGCGACGAGCAGTACTTC
NA,NA,TRBV30,TRBJ1-2,13,CAWGRGSRYGYTF,TGTGCCTGGGGGAGAGGGAGCCGCTATGGCTACACCTTC
NA,TRBD2,TRBV24-1,TRBJ2-5,14,CATSGLGLVETQYF,TGTGCCACCAGTGGCCTAGGACTAGTCGAGACCCAGTACTTC
NA,NA,TRBV6-5,TRBJ2-1,12,CASGTFYNEQFF,TGTGCCTCCGGGACTTTCTACAATGAGCAGTTCTTC
few,TRBD2,TRBV23-1,TRBJ2-1,16,CASSRGSGNSYNEQFF,TGCGCCAGCAGTCGGGGTAGCGGGAACTCCTACAATGAGCAGTTCTTC
many,TRBD1,TRBV28,TRBJ1-5,16,CASSPGTGKGNQPQHF,TGTGCCAGCAGTCCCGGGACAGGGAAAGGCAATCAGCCCCAGCATTTT
NA,NA,TRBV29-1,TRBJ2-5,14,CSSKGHLFQETQYF,TGCAGCTCTAAGGGACACTTGTTTCAAGAGACCCAGTACTTC
NA,TRBD1,TRBV10-3,TRBJ2-7,15,CAISESTTGGDEQYF,TGTGCCATCAGTGAGTCGACGACAGGGGGTGACGAGCAGTACTTC
few,NA,TRBV5-1,TRBJ2-7,14,CASSLGLGVGEQYF,TGCGCCAGCAGCTTGGGACTAGGGGTTGGGGAGCAGTACTTC
NA,NA,TRBV2,TRBJ1-3,19,CASRAIAFGQKNSGNTIYF,TGTGCCAGCAGGGCAATTGCCTTCGGACAGAAGAACTCTGGAAACACCATATATTTT
NA,TRBD1,TRBV6-1,TRBJ2-5,13,CASSDQGAETQYF,TGTGCCAGCAGTGACCAGGGGGCGGAGACCCAGTACTTC
NA,TRBD1,TRBV29-1,TRBJ1-2,14,CSPLATGDPYGYTF,TGCAGCCCACTCGCTACAGGGGACCCCTATGGCTACACCTTC
NA,NA,TRBV6-1,TRBJ1-2,14,CASSEKGDYYGYTF,TGTGCCAGCAGTGAAAAAGGGGATTACTATGGCTACACCTTC
once,TRBD2,TRBV29-1,TRBJ2-7,14,CSVVGLAGAYEQYF,TGCAGCGTTGTCGGACTAGCGGGAGCTTACGAGCAGTACTTC
NA,TRBD1,TRBV7-9,TRBJ2-7,14,CASSFRDREYEQYF,TGTGCCAGCAGCTTCCGGGACAGAGAGTACGAGCAGTACTTC
NA,TRBD2,TRBV3-1/TRBV3-2,TRBJ2-2,17,CASSQRQLAGNTGELFF,TGTGCCAGCAGCCAAAGGCAGCTAGCGGGGAACACCGGGGAGCTGTTTTTT
once,NA,TRBV4-1,TRBJ2-7,14,CASSQEAISYEQYF,TGCGCCAGCAGCCAGGAGGCTATCTCCTACGAGCAGTACTTC